The 11 T cell receptor beta chains given below trace back to one sample, sequenced in a study. TCRdb re-analysed the 5' RACE reads in MiXCR, keeping a single row per CDR3 protein. Of approximately 800 distinct CDR3 sequences listed, roughly 9.2% were seen once; the top ten hold 24%. What was sequenced was total memory T cells from blood PBMCs. Documented subset: transitional memory CD4+ T cells. The receptors here all came from a male donor with HIV.

The V call is TRBV6-1, the J call TRBJ2-1; 9 nucleotides align to TRBD1. V shed 5 bases, J shed 5 bases, and the junction held 10 bases outside the gene matches. This CDR3 has 16 amino acids. The germline CDR1 and CDR2 sequences are MNHNS and SASEGT. CDR3 in DNA: TGTGCCAGCAGTCGCACCGGGACAGGGACCCACAATGAGCAGTTCTTC. Translation: CASSRTGTGTHNEQFF.

Relative to its sample, this clonotype is large. This chain uses TRBV7-2 with TRBJ1-5; no reliable D call. V gave up 5 bases and J gave up 2 bases, with 10 bases separating them. The CDR3 has 14 residues. The germline gives CDR1 SGHTA, CDR2 FQGNSA. CDR3 sequence (DNA): TGTGCCAGCAGCGGTCAAGGTGGCAATCAGCCCCAGCATTTT. Its translation is CASSGQGGNQPQHF.

CDR3 loop: CAISEATLQGYEQYF. CDR3 DNA sequence: TGTGCCATCAGTGAGGCTACCCTACAGGGCTACGAGCAGTACTTC. The V gene is TRBV10-3, the J gene TRBJ2-7; a weak D match, TRBD1 (6 bases). Germline-derived CDR1 and CDR2 are ENHRY and SYGVKD. This CDR3 region has 15 residues. Trimming cost V 2 bases and J 3 bases, with 14 bases left between them.

Sample share makes this clonotype large (0.1 to 1%). CDR3 in amino acids: CSAGLRERNSPLHF. The CDR3, as DNA: TGCAGTGCTGGCCTCAGGGAAAGAAATTCACCCCTCCACTTT. The J gene is TRBJ1-6, the V gene TRBV20-1; possibly TRBD1 for D (5 bases). V lost 5 bases, J lost 7 bases, and 15 bases lay in between. The CDR3 is made up of 14 amino acids. CDR1 and CDR2 from the germline V gene are DFQATT and SNEGSKA (reference sequence).

By share of the sample, this clonotype is large. J is TRBJ2-7 and V is TRBV10-2; D perhaps matches TRBD2 (6 bases). Germline CDR1 reads WSHSY; CDR2 reads SAAADI. This CDR3 has 13 residues. Trimming left V 6 bases short and J 7 bases short, with 16 bases between. The CDR3 loop reads CASSRGLLWEQYF. CDR3 sequence (DNA): TGCGCCAGCAGCCGGGGACTCCTATGGGAGCAGTACTTC.

This clonotype was seen a handful of times. For the CDR3, the DNA is TGTGCCAGCAGTTACTCGGGGAGCTCCTACGAGCAGTACTTC. Residues: CASSYSGSSYEQYF. The chain recombines TRBV6-5 with TRBJ2-7; tentatively, D is TRBD2 (5 bases). In germline, CDR1 is MNHEY, CDR2 SVGAGI. Trimming removed 0 bases at V and 0 bases at J, with 6 bases between. The CDR3 length is 14 residues.

This clonotype has more than one count but fewer than ten. V usage is TRBV28 and J usage is TRBJ2-3, with unresolved D. The CDR3 runs 16 residues. Trimming cost V 4 bases and J 0 bases, with 14 bases left between them. Germline V gene lookup returns CDR1 MDHEN and CDR2 SYDVKM. Here the CDR3 DNA reads TGTGCCAGCAGTTACGAACAGCGTACTAGCACAGATACGCAGTATTTT. This translates into CASSYEQRTSTDTQYF.

The chain couples TRBV11-1 to TRBJ2-3, with 11 nucleotides matching TRBD1. The V and J ends lost 5 bases and 4 bases, in that order; junction bases with no gene match: 8. The CDR3 contains 16 residues. Germline loops: CDR1 SGHAT, CDR2 FQDESV (reference sequence). The CDR3 bases are TGTGCCAGCAGCGAAGGACAGGGGGCGAGATCAGATACGCAGTATTTT. Protein product: CASSEGQGARSDTQYF.

By frequency in the sample, this clonotype is large. V and J are TRBV6-4 and TRBJ1-1, with 7 bases aligning to TRBD1. The CDR3 extends over 16 amino acids. The ends lost 6 bases at V and 4 bases at J; junction bases unmatched: 14. Germline CDR1 MRHNA, CDR2 SNTAGT. The CDR3 protein is CASRRAGTEGFTEAFF. CDR3 in DNA: TGTGCCAGCAGACGCGCCGGGACAGAGGGCTTCACTGAAGCTTTCTTT.

This clonotype ranks as large. The chain employs TRBV12-3 or TRBV12-4 and TRBJ1-2, with 9 bases that match TRBD1. With 5 bases clipped from V and 7 bases from J, the junction kept 11 bases outside the gene matches. The CDR3 spans 15 residues. The CDR3, as DNA: TGTGCCAGCAGTAGATGGACAGGGGCGACAATTGGCTACACCTTC. Translation gives CASSRWTGATIGYTF.

By share, this clonotype counts as large. DNA for the CDR3: TGTGCCAGCAGCCGACTGTACTACGAGCAGTACTTC. Its translation is CASSRLYYEQYF. The chain links TRBV6-1 to TRBJ2-7, with D unresolved. The CDR3 length is 12 residues. The V end lost 6 bases, the J end lost 3 bases, and 9 bases lay between the germline ends. CDR1 and CDR2 (germline): MNHNS, SASEGT.